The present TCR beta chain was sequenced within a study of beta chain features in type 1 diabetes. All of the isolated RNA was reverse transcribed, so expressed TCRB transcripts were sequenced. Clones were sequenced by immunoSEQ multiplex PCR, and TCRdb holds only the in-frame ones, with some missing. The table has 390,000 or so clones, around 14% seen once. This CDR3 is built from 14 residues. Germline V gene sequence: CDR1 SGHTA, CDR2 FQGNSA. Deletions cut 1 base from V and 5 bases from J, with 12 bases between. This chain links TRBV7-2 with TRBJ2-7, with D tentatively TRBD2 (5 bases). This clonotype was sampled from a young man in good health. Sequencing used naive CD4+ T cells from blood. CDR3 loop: CASSLVDPRDEQYV. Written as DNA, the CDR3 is TGTGCCAGCAGCTTAGTGGACCCGCGGGACGAGCAGTACGTC.